This T cell receptor beta chain comes out of a study of identical twins. Concerning this clonotype: Its antigen is unidentified.

TCRdb reprocessed the 5' RACE reads with MiXCR, giving one entry per CDR3 protein. The table has 470,000 or so distinct CDR3 sequences, 20% to 25% seen once. Findings and caveats of the study: It was out-of-frame TCR alpha sharing in monozygotic twins that models underestimated. Zero-insertion analyses might be partly confounded by invariant T cells like MAIT and iNKT.

The sample was also reused in another study, on T cells expressing NK-cell markers. That work adds: Of eight sequenced donors, seven were HCMV-seropositive and one HCMV-seronegative. Dominant NKG2C+ clonotypes in 5 or 6 donors made up about 1.0-8% of CD8+ T cells.

The TCR comes from a woman aged 18-35 years in good health. The sample comprised CD4+ T cells sorted from blood.

The CDR3 nucleotides read TGTGCCATAGCGACCCATGAGCAGTTCTTC. Translating gives CAIATHEQFF. This sequence joins TRBV10-3 and TRBJ2-1; D is ambiguous. The length of the CDR3 is 10 residues. V was trimmed by 9 bases and J by 8 bases, leaving 8 bases between them. Germline V lookup: CDR1 ENHRY, CDR2 SYGVKD.